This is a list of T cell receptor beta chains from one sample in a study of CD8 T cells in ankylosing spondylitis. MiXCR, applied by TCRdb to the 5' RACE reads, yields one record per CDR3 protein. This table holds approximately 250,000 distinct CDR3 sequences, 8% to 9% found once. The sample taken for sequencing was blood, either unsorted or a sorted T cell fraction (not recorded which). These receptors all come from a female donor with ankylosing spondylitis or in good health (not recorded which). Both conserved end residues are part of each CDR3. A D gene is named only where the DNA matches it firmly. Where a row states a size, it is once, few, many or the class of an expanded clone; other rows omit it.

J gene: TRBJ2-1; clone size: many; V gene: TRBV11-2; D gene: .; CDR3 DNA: TGTGCCAGCAGCACCCCGGGGTACTACGGCTACAATGAGCAGTTCTTC; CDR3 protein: CASSTPGYYGYNEQFF
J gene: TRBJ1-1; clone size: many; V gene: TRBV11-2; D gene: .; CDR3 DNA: TGTGCCAGCAGCCCACCCATTCTCGGAGGCACTGAAGCTTTCTTT; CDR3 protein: CASSPPILGGTEAFF
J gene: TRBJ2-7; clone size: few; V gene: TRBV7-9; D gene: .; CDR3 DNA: TGTGCCAGCAGCTTTTTGGCCCCGTACGAGCAGTACTTC; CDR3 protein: CASSFLAPYEQYF
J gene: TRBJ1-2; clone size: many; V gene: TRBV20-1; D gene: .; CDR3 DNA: TGCAGTGCGAGACGAGCGCTCGGGGGCTACACCTTC; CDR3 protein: CSARRALGGYTF
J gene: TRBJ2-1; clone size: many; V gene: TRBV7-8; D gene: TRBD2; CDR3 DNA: TGTGCCAGCAGCTTAGCGCTAGCGGGAGGGAATGAGCAGTTCTTC; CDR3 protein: CASSLALAGGNEQFF
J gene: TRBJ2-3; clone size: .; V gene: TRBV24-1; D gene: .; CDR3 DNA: TGTGCCACCAGTGGGGGCCCAAGCAGAAAAAACACAGATACGCAGTATTTT; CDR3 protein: CATSGGPSRKNTDTQYF
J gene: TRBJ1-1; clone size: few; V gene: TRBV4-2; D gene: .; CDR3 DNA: TGTGCCAGCACCAACCCGGGCCGGAACACTGAAGCTTTCTTT; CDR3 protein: CASTNPGRNTEAFF
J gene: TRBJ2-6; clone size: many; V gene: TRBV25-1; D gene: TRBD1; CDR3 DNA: TGTGCCAGCAGTGCAAGACAGGGGGCTGGGGCCAACGTCCTGACTTTC; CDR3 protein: CASSARQGAGANVLTF
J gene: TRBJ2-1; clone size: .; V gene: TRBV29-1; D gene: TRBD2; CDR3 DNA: TGCAGCGTTGATCCTCCTAGCGGGAGCACCTACAATGAGCAGTTCTTC; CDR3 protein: CSVDPPSGSTYNEQFF
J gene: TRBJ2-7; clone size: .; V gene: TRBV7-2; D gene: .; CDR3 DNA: TGTGCCAGCGTACTACAGGGAGGGGCCTCCTACGAGCAGTACTTC; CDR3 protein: CASVLQGGASYEQYF
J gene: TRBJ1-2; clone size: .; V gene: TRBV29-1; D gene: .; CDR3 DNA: TGCAGCGTTGAAGAGTCCCGACTCCTTAACTATGGCTACACCTTC; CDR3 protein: CSVEESRLLNYGYTF
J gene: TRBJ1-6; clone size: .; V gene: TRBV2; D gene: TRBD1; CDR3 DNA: TGTGCCAGCAGATCCCAGGGGGTTGATTCACCCCTCCACTTT; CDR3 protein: CASRSQGVDSPLHF
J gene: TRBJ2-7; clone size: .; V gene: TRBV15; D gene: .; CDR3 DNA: TGTGCCACCAGCAGAGGGGGAGACTATGCTTCCTACGAGCAGTACTTC; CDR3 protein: CATSRGGDYASYEQYF
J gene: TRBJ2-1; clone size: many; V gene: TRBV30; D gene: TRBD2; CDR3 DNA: TGTGCCTGGAGTCCCCTTGCCCTGACTAGCGGGAGGCCTACCAGCAATGAGCAGTTCTTC; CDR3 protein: CAWSPLALTSGRPTSNEQFF
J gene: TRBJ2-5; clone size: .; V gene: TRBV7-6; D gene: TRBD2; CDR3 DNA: TGTGCCAGCAGCCTCGGGACTAGCGGGAGGGGAGAGACCCAGTACTTC; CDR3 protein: CASSLGTSGRGETQYF
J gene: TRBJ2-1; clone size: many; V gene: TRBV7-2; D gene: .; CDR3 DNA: TGTGCCAGCAGCTTAGCGGGCTTACCGAGTGAGCAGTTCTTC; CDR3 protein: CASSLAGLPSEQFF
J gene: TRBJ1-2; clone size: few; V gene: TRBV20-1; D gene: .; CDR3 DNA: TGCAGTCCCAGTGTAGGGGACTCCCTGCTCCAGATCTATGGCTACACCTTC; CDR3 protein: CSPSVGDSLLQIYGYTF
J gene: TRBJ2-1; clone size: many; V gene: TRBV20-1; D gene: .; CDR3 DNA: TGCAGTGCTAATTGGCGGGACTACAATGAGCAGTTCTTC; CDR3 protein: CSANWRDYNEQFF
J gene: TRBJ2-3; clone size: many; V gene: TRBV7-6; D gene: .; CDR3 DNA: TGTGCCAGCAGCTTAGTTCTTCCCACAGATACGCAGTATTTT; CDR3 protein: CASSLVLPTDTQYF
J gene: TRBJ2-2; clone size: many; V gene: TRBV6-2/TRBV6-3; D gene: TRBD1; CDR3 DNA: TGTGCCAGCAGTCCCGACAGGGTAGTAACCGGGGAGCTGTTTTTT; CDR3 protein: CASSPDRVVTGELFF
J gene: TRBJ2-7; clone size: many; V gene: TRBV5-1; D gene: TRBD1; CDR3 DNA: TGCGCCAGCAGCTTCGGACAGGGCCCCTACGAGCAGTACTTC; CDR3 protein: CASSFGQGPYEQYF
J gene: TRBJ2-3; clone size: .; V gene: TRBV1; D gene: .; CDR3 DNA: TGTACCAGCAGCCCCCTGGGTCGTACTAGCGGGAAGTCAGATACGCAGTATTTT; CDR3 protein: CTSSPLGRTSGKSDTQYF
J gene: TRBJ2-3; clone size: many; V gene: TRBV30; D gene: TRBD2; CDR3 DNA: TGTGCCTGGAGTGTTGGTAGCGGGAGTACAGATACGCAGTATTTT; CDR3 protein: CAWSVGSGSTDTQYF
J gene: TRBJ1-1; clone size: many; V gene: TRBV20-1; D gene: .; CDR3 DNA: TGCAGTGCTAGGAGGCAGCAGGTTTTAGAAGCTTTCTTT; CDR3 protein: CSARRQQVLEAFF
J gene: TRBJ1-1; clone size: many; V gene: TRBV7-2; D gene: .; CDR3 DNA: TGTGCCAGCAGCTTAGCATACGGGCAGGGCAACACTGAAGCTTTCTTT; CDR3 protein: CASSLAYGQGNTEAFF
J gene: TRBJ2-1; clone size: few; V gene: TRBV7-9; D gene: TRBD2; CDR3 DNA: TGTGCCAGCAGCCCAGGGGGACTAGCGGGAGGTGAGCAGTTCTTC; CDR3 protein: CASSPGGLAGGEQFF
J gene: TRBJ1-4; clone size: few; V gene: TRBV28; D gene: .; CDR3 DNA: TGTGCCAGCAGTCGGCGCGATGGAAAACTGTTTTTT; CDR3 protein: CASSRRDGKLFF
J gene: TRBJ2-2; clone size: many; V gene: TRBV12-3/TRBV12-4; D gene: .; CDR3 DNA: TGTGCCAGCAGCCGAGAGGCTAGGGGGACCGGGGAGCTGTTTTTT; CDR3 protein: CASSREARGTGELFF
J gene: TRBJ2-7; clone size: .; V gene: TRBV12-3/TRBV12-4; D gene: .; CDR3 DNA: TGTGCCAGCAGTTTAAAGGGACAAGGTATGCCCGAGCAGTACTTC; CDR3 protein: CASSLKGQGMPEQYF
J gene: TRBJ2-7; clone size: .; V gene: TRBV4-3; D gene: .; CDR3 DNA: TGCGCCAGCAGCCAAGATGACAACGAGCAGTACTTC; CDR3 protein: CASSQDDNEQYF
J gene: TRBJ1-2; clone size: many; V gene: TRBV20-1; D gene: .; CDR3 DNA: TGCAGTGCGGGGGGGGGGTGGAGTGACTATGGCTACACCTTC; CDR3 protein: CSAGGGWSDYGYTF
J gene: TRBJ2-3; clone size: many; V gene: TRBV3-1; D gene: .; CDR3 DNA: TGTGCCAGCAGCCAAGAACCTACCCATACGCAGTATTTT; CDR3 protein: CASSQEPTHTQYF
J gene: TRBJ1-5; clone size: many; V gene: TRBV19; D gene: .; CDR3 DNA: TGTGCCAGTAGTATAGGCGGGGCCGGGAATCAGCCCCAGCATTTT; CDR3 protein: CASSIGGAGNQPQHF
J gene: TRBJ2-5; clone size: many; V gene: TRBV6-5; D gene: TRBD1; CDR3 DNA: TGTGCCAGCAGTTGGGGACAGAAAGAGACCCAGTACTTC; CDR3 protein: CASSWGQKETQYF
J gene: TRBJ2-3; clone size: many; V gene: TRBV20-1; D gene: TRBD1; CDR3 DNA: TGCAGTGCTAGGGACAGGCCAACAGATACGCAGTATTTT; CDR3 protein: CSARDRPTDTQYF
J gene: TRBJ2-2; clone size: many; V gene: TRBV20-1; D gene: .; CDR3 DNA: TGCAGTGCCCCAGCCCCTAGCCTGGGAAACACCGGGGAGCTGTTTTTT; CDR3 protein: CSAPAPSLGNTGELFF
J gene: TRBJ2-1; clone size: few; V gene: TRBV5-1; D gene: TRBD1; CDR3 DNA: TGCGCCAGCAGCCTACAGGGGACCATCTCCTACAATGAGCAGTTCTTC; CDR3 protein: CASSLQGTISYNEQFF
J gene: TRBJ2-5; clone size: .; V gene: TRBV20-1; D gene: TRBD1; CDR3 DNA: TGCAGTGCCGAGAGGGGACAGTACCAAGAGACCCAGTACTTC; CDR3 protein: CSAERGQYQETQYF
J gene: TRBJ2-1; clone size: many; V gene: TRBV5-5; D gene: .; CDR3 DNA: TGTGCCAGCAGCGGCTCCCGGGACCTACAGTTCTTC; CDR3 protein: CASSGSRDLQFF